This T cell receptor beta chain was captured by sequencing in a study of blood T cell repertoires in COVID-19. There are 16 residues in the CDR3. J lost 4 bases, V lost 4 bases, and 6 bases had no gene match. CDR1 and CDR2 (germline): ENHRY, SYGVKD. Generated by immunoSEQ multiplex PCR, the TCRdb table keeps only in-frame clones and is missing some. The table includes about 290,000 clones, about nine tenths detected once. V usage is TRBV10-3 and J usage is TRBJ1-4, with 10 positions matching TRBD1. This receptor was identified in a woman in her 30s with active or convalescent COVID-19. Sequencing input: peripheral blood. The CDR3 reads CAISASGTGVNEKLFF. Written as DNA, the CDR3 is TGTGCCATCAGTGCCTCCGGGACAGGGGTTAATGAAAAACTGTTTTTT.